One T cell receptor (beta chain) is described in this entry. The entry originates in a study of control samples from healthy donors and cancer patients. Clones were read by immunoSEQ multiplex PCR, and TCRdb kept only the in-frame ones, dropping some. In the table there are tens of thousands of clones, 70% to 85% of which are singletons. Material: PBMCs. The receptor was derived from a man aged 55 to 70 with head and neck cancer.

The CDR3 spells CASSYNSGRLGSPLHF. The CDR3 DNA is TGTGCCAGCAGTTACAACTCCGGGCGGTTGGGATCACCCCTCCACTTT. The chain joins TRBV6-5 to TRBJ1-6; D uncertain. Germline assignment: CDR1 MNHEY and CDR2 SVGAGI. The CDR3 is made up of 16 amino acids. The ends were cut back, 2 bases at V and 10 bases at J, with 18 bases in the middle.